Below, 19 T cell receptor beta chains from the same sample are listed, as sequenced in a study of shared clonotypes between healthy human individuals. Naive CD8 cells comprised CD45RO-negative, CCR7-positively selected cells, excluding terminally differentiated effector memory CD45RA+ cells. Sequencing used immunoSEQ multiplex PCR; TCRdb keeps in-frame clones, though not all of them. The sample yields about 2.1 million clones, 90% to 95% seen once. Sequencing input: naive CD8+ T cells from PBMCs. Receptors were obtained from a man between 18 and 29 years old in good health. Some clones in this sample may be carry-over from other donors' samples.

The CDR3: CASSPPLTSGKGDTQYF. Here the CDR3 DNA reads TGTGCCAGCAGTCCACCTCTGACTAGCGGGAAGGGAGATACGCAGTATTTT. The chain combines TRBV21-1 with TRBJ2-3; the D call TRBD2 from the table was never checked on the DNA. TRBV21-1 counts as a pseudogene. The CDR3 loop spans 17 amino acids.

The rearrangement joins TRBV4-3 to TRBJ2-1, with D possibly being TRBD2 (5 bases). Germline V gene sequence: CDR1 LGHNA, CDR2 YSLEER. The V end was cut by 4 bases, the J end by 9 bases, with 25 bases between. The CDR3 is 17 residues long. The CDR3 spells CASSLRRVRTDTGEQFF. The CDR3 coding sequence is TGCGCCAGCAGCCTAAGAAGAGTGAGGACTGACACCGGTGAGCAGTTCTTC.

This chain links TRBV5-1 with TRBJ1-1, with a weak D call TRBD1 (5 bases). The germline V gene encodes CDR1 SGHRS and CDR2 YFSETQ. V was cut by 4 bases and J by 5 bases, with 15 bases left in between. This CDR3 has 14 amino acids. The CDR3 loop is CASSPDMVGTEAFF. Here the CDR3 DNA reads TGCGCCAGCAGCCCGGACATGGTTGGGACTGAAGCTTTCTTT.

The CDR3 bases are TGTGCCAGCAGCTTAATCTACCGGCGGCCCCGCACGCCTAACACTGAAGCTTTCTTT. It specifies CASSLIYRRPRTPNTEAFF. The J gene is TRBJ1-1, the V gene TRBV7-3, with D unclear. The CDR3 totals 19 residues. Germline V CDR1 and CDR2: SGHTA, FQGTGA. The germline V and J ends were trimmed by 1 base and 2 bases, with 23 bases remaining between them.

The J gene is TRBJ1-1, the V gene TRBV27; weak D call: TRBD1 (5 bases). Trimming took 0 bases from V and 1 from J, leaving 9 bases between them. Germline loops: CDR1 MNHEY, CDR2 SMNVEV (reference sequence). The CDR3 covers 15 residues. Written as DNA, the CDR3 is TGTGCCAGCAGTTTATCGTTGGGGGAGAACACTGAAGCTTTCTTT. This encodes CASSLSLGENTEAFF.

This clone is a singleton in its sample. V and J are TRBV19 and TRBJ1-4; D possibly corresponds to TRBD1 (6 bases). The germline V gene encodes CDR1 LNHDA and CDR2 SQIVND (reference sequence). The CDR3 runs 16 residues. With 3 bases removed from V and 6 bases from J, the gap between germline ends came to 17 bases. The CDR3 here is CASSIVSRGLHEKLFF. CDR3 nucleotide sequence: TGTGCCAGTAGTATTGTATCGCGGGGGCTTCATGAAAAACTGTTTTTT.

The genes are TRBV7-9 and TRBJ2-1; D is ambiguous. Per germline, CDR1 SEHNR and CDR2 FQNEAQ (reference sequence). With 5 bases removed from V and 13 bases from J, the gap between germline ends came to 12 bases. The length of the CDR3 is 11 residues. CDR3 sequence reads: CASSESADQFF. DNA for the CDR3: TGTGCCAGCAGCGAAAGCGCCGACCAGTTCTTC.

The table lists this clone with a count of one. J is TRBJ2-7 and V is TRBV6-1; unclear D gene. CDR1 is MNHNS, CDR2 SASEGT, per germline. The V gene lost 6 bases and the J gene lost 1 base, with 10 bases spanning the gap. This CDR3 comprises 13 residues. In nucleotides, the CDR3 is TGTGCCAGCAGATGGTTAGGGTCCTACGAGCAGTACTTC. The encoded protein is CASRWLGSYEQYF.

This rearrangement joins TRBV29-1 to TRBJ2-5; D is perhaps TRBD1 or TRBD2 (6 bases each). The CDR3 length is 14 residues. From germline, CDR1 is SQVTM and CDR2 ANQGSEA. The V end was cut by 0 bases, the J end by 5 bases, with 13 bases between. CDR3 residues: CSVEDPGGGETQYF. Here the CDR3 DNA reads TGCAGCGTTGAAGATCCCGGAGGGGGGGAGACCCAGTACTTC.

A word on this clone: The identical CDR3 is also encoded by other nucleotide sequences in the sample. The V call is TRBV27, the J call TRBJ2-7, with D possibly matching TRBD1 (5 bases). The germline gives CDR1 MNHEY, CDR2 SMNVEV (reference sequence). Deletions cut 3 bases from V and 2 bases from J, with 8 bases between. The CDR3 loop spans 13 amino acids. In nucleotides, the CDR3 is TGTGCCAGCAGTTTTTCAGGGACCTACGAGCAGTACTTC. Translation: CASSFSGTYEQYF.

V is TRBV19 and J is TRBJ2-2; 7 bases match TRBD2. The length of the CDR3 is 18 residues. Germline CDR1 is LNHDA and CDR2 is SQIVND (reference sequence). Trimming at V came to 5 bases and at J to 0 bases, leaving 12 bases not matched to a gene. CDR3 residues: CASSPRSLAAPNTGELFF. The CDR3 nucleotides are TGTGCCAGTAGTCCACGCAGTCTAGCGGCCCCGAACACCGGGGAGCTGTTTTTT.

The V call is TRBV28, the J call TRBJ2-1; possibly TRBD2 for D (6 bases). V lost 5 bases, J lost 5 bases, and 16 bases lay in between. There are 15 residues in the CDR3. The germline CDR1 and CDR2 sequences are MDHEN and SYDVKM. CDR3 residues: CASSPLGEADNEQFF. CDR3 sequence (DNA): TGTGCCAGCAGTCCTTTAGGGGAGGCTGACAATGAGCAGTTCTTC.

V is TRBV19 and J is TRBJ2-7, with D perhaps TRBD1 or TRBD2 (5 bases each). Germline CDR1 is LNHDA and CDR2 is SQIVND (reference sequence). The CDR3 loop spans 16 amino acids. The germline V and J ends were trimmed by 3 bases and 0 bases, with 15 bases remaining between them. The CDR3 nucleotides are TGTGCCAGTAGTATCCAAGGGACGGTAAGCTCCTACGAGCAGTACTTC. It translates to CASSIQGTVSSYEQYF.

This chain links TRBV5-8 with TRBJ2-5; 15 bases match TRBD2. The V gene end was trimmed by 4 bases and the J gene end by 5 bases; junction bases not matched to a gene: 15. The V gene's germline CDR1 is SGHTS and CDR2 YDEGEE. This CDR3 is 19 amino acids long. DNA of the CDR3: TGTGCCAGCAGCCACACCGGGACTAGCGGGAGGATTTTGGGGGAGACCCAGTACTTC. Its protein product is CASSHTGTSGRILGETQYF.

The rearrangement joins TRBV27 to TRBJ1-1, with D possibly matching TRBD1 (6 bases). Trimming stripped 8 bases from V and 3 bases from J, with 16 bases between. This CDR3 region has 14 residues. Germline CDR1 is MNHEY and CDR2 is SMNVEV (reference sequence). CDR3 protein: CASAEGVGYTEAFF. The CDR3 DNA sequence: TGTGCCAGCGCTGAGGGGGTGGGTTACACTGAAGCTTTCTTT.

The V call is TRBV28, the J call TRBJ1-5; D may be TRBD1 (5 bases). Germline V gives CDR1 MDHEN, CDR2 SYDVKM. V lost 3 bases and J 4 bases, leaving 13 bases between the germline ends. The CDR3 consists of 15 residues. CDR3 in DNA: TGTGCCAGCAGTTTTAACCCAACAGGAAATCAGCCCCAGCATTTT. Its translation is CASSFNPTGNQPQHF.

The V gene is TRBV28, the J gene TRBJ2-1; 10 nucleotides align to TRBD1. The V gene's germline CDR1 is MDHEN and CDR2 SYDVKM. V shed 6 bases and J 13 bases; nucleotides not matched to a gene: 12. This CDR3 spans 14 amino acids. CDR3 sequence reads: CASRPLPGTGEQFF. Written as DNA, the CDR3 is TGTGCCAGCAGGCCCCTACCCGGGACAGGGGAACAGTTCTTC.

The CDR3 sequence is CASRLRGNAYEQYF. The CDR3 DNA follows: TGTGCCTCTCGCCTCCGAGGGAACGCCTACGAGCAGTACTTC. The gene calls are TRBV27 and TRBJ2-7; a weak D match, TRBD2 (5 bases). Trimming pared 11 bases from V and 2 bases from J, leaving 19 bases between. The CDR3 contains 14 residues. Germline V gene data show CDR1 as MNHEY and CDR2 as SMNVEV (reference sequence).

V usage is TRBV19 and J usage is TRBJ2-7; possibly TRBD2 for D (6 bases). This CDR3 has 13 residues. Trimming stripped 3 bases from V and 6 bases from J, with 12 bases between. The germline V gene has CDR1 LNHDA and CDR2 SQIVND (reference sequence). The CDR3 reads CASSIRPGGEQYF. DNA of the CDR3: TGTGCCAGTAGTATCCGTCCCGGGGGCGAGCAGTACTTC.